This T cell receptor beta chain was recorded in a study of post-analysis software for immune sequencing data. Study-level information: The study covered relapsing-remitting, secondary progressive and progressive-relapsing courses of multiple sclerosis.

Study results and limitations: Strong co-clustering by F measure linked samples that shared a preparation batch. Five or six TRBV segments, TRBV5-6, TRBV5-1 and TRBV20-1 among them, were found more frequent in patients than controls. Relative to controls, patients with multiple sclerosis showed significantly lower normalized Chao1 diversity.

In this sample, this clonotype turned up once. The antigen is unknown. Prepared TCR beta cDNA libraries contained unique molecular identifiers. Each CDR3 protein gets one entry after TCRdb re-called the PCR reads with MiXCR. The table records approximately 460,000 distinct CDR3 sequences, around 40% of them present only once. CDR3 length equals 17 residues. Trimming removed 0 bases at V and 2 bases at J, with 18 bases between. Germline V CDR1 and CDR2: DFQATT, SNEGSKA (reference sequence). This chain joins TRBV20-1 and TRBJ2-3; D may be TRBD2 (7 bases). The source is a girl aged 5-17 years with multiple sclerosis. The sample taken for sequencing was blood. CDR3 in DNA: TGCAGTGCTAGAGATACAAAGGACAGCGGGAACACAGATACGCAGTATTTT. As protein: CSARDTKDSGNTDTQYF.